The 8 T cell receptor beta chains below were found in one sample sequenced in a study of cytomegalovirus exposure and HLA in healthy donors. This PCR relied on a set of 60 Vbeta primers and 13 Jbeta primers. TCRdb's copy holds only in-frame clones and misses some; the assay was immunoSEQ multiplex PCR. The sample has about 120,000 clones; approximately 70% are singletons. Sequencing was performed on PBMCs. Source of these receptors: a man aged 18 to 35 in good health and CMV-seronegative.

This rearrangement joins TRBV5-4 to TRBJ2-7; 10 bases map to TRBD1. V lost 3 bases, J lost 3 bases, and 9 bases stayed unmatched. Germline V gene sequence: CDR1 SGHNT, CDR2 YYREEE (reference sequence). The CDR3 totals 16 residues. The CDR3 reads CASSSTTGGRVYEQYF. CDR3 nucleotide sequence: TGTGCCAGCAGCTCGACGACAGGGGGCAGAGTCTACGAGCAGTACTTC.

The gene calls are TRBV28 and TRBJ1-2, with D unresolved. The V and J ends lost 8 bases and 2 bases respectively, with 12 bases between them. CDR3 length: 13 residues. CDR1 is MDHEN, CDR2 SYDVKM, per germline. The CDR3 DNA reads TGTGCCAGCGTGAGGGCAGCCAACTATGGCTACACCTTC. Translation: CASVRAANYGYTF.

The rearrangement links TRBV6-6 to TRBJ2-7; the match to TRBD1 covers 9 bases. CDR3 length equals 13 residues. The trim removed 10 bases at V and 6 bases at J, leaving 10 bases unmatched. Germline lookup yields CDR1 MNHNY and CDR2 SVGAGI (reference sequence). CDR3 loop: CAISRDRASEQYF. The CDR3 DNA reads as TGTGCCATTAGCAGGGACAGGGCTTCCGAGCAGTACTTC.

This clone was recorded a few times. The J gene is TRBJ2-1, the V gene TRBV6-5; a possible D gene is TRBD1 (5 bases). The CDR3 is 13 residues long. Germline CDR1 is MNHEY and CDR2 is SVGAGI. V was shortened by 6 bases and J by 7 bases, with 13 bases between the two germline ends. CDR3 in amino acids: CASSPPPGNEQFF. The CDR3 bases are TGTGCCAGCAGCCCGCCCCCAGGGAATGAGCAGTTCTTC.

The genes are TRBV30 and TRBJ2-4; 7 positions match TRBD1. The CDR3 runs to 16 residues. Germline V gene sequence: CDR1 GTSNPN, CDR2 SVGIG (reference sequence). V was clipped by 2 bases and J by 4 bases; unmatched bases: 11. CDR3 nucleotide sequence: TGTGCCTGGAGTCCCCCGGACAGGCGGGTGAAAAACATTCAGTACTTC. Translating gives CAWSPPDRRVKNIQYF.

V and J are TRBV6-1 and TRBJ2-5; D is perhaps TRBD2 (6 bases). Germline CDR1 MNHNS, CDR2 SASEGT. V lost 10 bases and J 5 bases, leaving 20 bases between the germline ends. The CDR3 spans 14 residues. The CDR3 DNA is TGTGCCACGGGAACCGACATAGGGAGGGAGACCCAGTACTTC. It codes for CATGTDIGRETQYF.

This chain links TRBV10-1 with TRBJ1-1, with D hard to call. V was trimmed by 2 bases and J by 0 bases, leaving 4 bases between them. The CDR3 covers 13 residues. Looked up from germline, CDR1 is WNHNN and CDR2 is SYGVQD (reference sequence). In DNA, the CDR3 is TGCGCCAGCAGTGAGAATATGAACACTGAAGCTTTCTTT. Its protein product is CASSENMNTEAFF.

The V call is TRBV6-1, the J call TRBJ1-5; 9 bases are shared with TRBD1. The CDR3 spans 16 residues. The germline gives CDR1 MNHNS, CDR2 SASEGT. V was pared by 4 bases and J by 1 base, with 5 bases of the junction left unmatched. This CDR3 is CASSARDRESNQPQHF. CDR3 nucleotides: TGTGCCAGCAGTGCTAGGGACAGGGAGAGCAATCAGCCCCAGCATTTT.